The rows below give T cell receptor beta chains drawn from one sample of a study of T cell changes during pregnancy in multiple sclerosis. TCRdb's table, derived via immunoSEQ multiplex PCR, lists solely in-frame clones and lacks some. This sample has about 36,000 clones, with around 93% found just once. Here the sequenced sample was CD4+ T cells from peripheral blood mononuclear cells, taken in the first trimester of pregnancy. These receptor sequences come from a female donor with multiple sclerosis, enrolled in a pregnancy study. CDR3s include the opening cysteine and the closing phenylalanine or tryptophan. D genes are given only for firm matches. Size values are once, few and many counts, or a class for expanded clones, and some rows have none.

D gene,V gene,J gene,clone size,CDR3 protein,CDR3 DNA
TRBD1,TRBV28,TRBJ1-5,once,CASSLQGGGNQPQHF,TGTGCCAGCAGTTTACAAGGGGGCGGGAATCAGCCCCAGCATTTT
-,TRBV7-8,TRBJ2-7,-,CASSYGGTSLYEQYF,TGTGCCAGCAGCTATGGTGGGACAAGCCTCTACGAGCAGTACTTC
-,TRBV5-1,TRBJ2-5,-,CASSFFSGQETQYF,TGCGCCAGCAGCTTTTTTTCGGGGCAAGAGACCCAGTACTTC
-,TRBV5-1,TRBJ1-3,-,CASSLAGDGYGNTIYF,TGCGCCAGCAGCTTGGCGGGGGACGGCTATGGAAACACCATATATTTT
TRBD2,TRBV27,TRBJ2-3,-,CASTRRAGGTYTDTQYF,TGTGCCAGCACCCGCCGAGCGGGAGGGACATACACAGATACGCAGTATTTT
-,TRBV28,TRBJ1-5,-,CASSLGGVNQPQHF,TGTGCCAGCAGTTTAGGGGGGGTCAATCAGCCCCAGCATTTT
TRBD2,TRBV9,TRBJ2-5,-,CASSPSGAGGGETQYF,TGTGCCAGCAGCCCAAGTGGAGCGGGAGGTGGAGAGACCCAGTACTTC
-,TRBV7-2,TRBJ2-3,-,CASSLDSSTDTQYF,TGTGCCAGCAGCTTAGACTCTAGCACAGATACGCAGTATTTT
-,TRBV7-2,TRBJ1-4,-,CASSLGINNEKLFF,TGTGCCAGCAGCTTGGGCATTAATAATGAAAAACTGTTTTTT
-,TRBV21-1,TRBJ2-7,-,CASSVRSRVSYEQYF,TGTGCCAGCAGTGTTCGGTCTCGAGTATCTTACGAGCAGTACTTC
-,TRBV2,TRBJ2-3,once,CASRYPGYSTDTQYF,TGTGCCAGCAGATATCCAGGATATAGCACAGATACGCAGTATTTT
-,TRBV9,TRBJ1-1,-,CASSLGGGVANTEAFF,TGTGCCAGCAGCCTCGGGGGGGGAGTAGCGAACACTGAAGCTTTCTTT
-,TRBV7-7,TRBJ2-5,-,CASSTNRVGTQYF,TGTGCCAGCAGCACAAACAGGGTAGGGACCCAGTACTTC
-,TRBV27,TRBJ2-2,-,CASNPTRGYANTGELFF,TGTGCCAGCAATCCAACGAGGGGGTACGCGAACACCGGGGAGCTGTTTTTT
-,TRBV4-1,TRBJ2-2,-,CASSLQRMMSQNTGELFF,TGCGCCAGCAGCCTTCAACGTATGATGAGCCAGAACACCGGGGAGCTGTTTTTT
-,TRBV2,TRBJ2-5,-,CASSSDPTRYQETQYF,TGTGCCAGCAGTAGCGACCCCACTAGGTACCAAGAGACCCAGTACTTC
-,TRBV10-3,TRBJ2-3,-,CAISERGSDTQYF,TGTGCCATCAGTGAACGGGGTTCAGATACGCAGTATTTT
-,TRBV27,TRBJ2-7,-,CASSLYGQSTEQYF,TGTGCCAGCAGTTTATATGGACAAAGTACCGAGCAGTACTTC
-,TRBV19,TRBJ2-2,-,CASSGGRVTGELFF,TGTGCCAGTAGTGGGGGGAGAGTGACCGGGGAGCTGTTTTTT
-,TRBV5-1,TRBJ1-1,-,CASSLDLRREAFF,TGCGCCAGCAGCTTGGATCTAAGGAGAGAAGCTTTCTTT
TRBD1,TRBV5-8,TRBJ1-5,-,CASKSFPTREVRGNQPQHF,TGTGCCAGCAAATCATTTCCTACCCGTGAGGTCAGGGGGAATCAGCCCCAGCATTTT
-,TRBV5-8,TRBJ1-3,-,CASSSRDSGGSGNTIYF,TGTGCCAGCAGCTCCCGGGACTCCGGCGGCTCTGGAAACACCATATATTTT
TRBD1,TRBV7-8,TRBJ2-1,-,CASSLDEGTGMNEQFF,TGTGCCAGCAGCTTAGATGAAGGGACAGGGATGAATGAGCAGTTCTTC
TRBD2,TRBV7-6,TRBJ2-5,-,CASSLGQPGLVFETQYF,TGTGCCAGCAGCTTAGGACAACCGGGACTAGTTTTTGAGACCCAGTACTTC
-,TRBV4-1,TRBJ1-2,-,CASSQAVQAGAYGYTF,TGCGCCAGCAGCCAAGCAGTCCAGGCGGGGGCCTATGGCTACACCTTC
-,TRBV7-3,TRBJ1-1,-,CASSLKQGSPEAFF,TGTGCCAGCAGCTTAAAACAGGGAAGTCCTGAAGCTTTCTTT
-,TRBV5-1,TRBJ1-2,-,CASSNLRRGDYGYTF,TGCGCCAGCAGCAACCTGCGGAGGGGAGACTATGGCTACACCTTC
-,TRBV28,TRBJ1-1,-,CASSLPGTEAFF,TGTGCCAGCAGTTTACCGGGCACTGAAGCTTTCTTT
TRBD2,TRBV19,TRBJ2-2,-,CASSTVGLAGGGTGELFF,TGTGCCAGTAGTACCGTGGGACTAGCGGGGGGCGGAACCGGGGAGCTGTTTTTT
TRBD2,TRBV29-1,TRBJ2-2,-,CSVVSGRASGELFF,TGCAGCGTCGTTAGCGGGAGGGCCTCCGGGGAGCTGTTTTTT
TRBD1,TRBV9,TRBJ2-3,-,CASSVRDRVADTQYF,TGTGCCAGCAGCGTCCGGGACAGGGTTGCGGATACGCAGTATTTT
TRBD2,TRBV2,TRBJ2-2,-,CASSEVLAGGLGELFF,TGTGCCAGCAGTGAAGTATTAGCGGGAGGGCTGGGGGAGCTGTTTTTT
-,TRBV18,TRBJ2-1,-,CASSPPLTSHEQFF,TGTGCCAGCTCACCACCCCTGACAAGCCATGAGCAGTTCTTC
TRBD2,TRBV5-1,TRBJ2-3,-,CASSPGLAGVTSTDTQYF,TGCGCCAGCAGCCCGGGACTAGCGGGGGTAACTAGCACAGATACGCAGTATTTT
-,TRBV28,TRBJ1-2,-,CASSSTGIGANYGYTF,TGTGCCAGCAGTTCAACAGGGATAGGGGCTAACTATGGCTACACCTTC
TRBD2,TRBV4-2,TRBJ2-2,-,CASSHPTSGGTGELFF,TGTGCCAGCAGCCATCCCACTAGCGGAGGCACCGGGGAGCTGTTTTTT
TRBD2,TRBV29-1,TRBJ2-7,-,CSVTSGVSEQYF,TGCAGCGTCACTAGCGGGGTAAGCGAGCAGTACTTC
-,TRBV6-5,TRBJ1-1,-,CASSYLFPGTEAFF,TGTGCCAGCAGTTACTTATTCCCGGGGACTGAAGCTTTCTTT
TRBD1,TRBV10-1,TRBJ1-4,-,CASSGIGQGVSNEKLFF,TGCGCCAGCAGTGGTATCGGGCAGGGGGTGTCTAATGAAAAACTGTTTTTT
TRBD1,TRBV18,TRBJ1-6,-,CASSPPRGYQGAHSPLHF,TGTGCCAGCTCACCTCCCCGGGGATACCAGGGGGCTCATTCACCCCTCCACTTT
TRBD2,TRBV5-1,TRBJ2-5,-,CASSPRTSGGLETQYF,TGCGCCAGCAGCCCGAGGACTAGCGGGGGTTTGGAGACCCAGTACTTC
TRBD1,TRBV6-1,TRBJ2-3,-,CASRGQGRVWQYF,TGTGCCAGCAGGGGACAGGGTCGAGTCTGGCAGTATTTT
TRBD1,TRBV5-5,TRBJ2-3,-,CASSPATGGSTDTQYF,TGTGCCAGCAGCCCGGCAACAGGGGGAAGCACAGATACGCAGTATTTT
TRBD1,TRBV7-3,TRBJ2-2,-,CASSADRGKGTGELFF,TGTGCCAGCAGCGCGGACAGGGGGAAGGGAACCGGGGAGCTGTTTTTT
-,TRBV5-1,TRBJ1-1,-,CASSSQGYTEAFF,TGCGCCAGCAGCTCTCAGGGGTACACTGAAGCTTTCTTT
TRBD2,TRBV7-9,TRBJ2-7,-,CASSLGLAGVGQYF,TGTGCCAGCAGCTTAGGCCTAGCGGGAGTCGGGCAGTACTTC
TRBD1,TRBV28,TRBJ2-7,-,CASSEDRAPRLKYEQYF,TGTGCCAGCAGTGAGGACAGGGCGCCCCGATTAAAATACGAGCAGTACTTC
-,TRBV6-1,TRBJ1-1,-,CASSAEGDTEAFF,TGTGCCAGCAGTGCTGAGGGGGACACTGAAGCTTTCTTT
-,TRBV4-1,TRBJ1-1,-,CASRPLYRESTEAFF,TGCGCCAGCAGGCCTCTATACAGGGAGTCCACTGAAGCTTTCTTT
-,TRBV6-4,TRBJ2-1,-,CASSKKERSNYNEQFF,TGTGCCAGCAGTAAAAAGGAGAGGTCTAACTACAATGAGCAGTTCTTC
-,TRBV5-1,TRBJ2-7,-,CASSLVGATYEQYF,TGCGCCAGCAGCTTAGTAGGGGCCACCTACGAGCAGTACTTC
-,TRBV6-1,TRBJ1-4,-,CASSTREKLEKLFF,TGTGCCAGCAGTACCCGGGAGAAGCTCGAAAAACTGTTTTTT
TRBD1,TRBV5-1,TRBJ2-5,-,CASSLNWDSQETQYF,TGCGCCAGCAGCTTGAACTGGGACAGTCAAGAGACCCAGTACTTC
TRBD1,TRBV30,TRBJ1-5,-,CAWSVRTGSNQPQHF,TGTGCCTGGAGTGTACGGACAGGTAGCAATCAGCCCCAGCATTTT
TRBD2,TRBV5-8,TRBJ2-1,-,CASSRAGESMREQFF,TGTGCCAGCAGCCGAGCGGGAGAATCGATGAGGGAGCAGTTCTTC
TRBD2,TRBV5-1,TRBJ2-7,-,CASSLAGGSYEQYF,TGCGCCAGCAGCTTAGCGGGAGGCTCCTACGAGCAGTACTTC
-,TRBV7-3,TRBJ2-5,-,CASSLGRGGKETQYF,TGTGCCAGCAGCTTAGGCAGGGGTGGGAAAGAGACCCAGTACTTC
TRBD1,TRBV5-1,TRBJ2-2,-,CASSLQGAGELFF,TGCGCCAGCAGCTTACAGGGGGCCGGGGAGCTGTTTTTT
TRBD1,TRBV11-1,TRBJ2-3,-,CASSFGTASTDTQYF,TGTGCCAGCAGCTTCGGGACAGCTAGCACAGATACGCAGTATTTT